Described below is a single T cell receptor beta chain sequence and its context. Its matching antigen is unknown. CDR1 and CDR2 from the germline V gene are LNHDA and SQIVND (reference sequence). This CDR3 is built from 13 residues. V lost 4 bases and J lost 0, with 7 bases in between. The entry originates in a study of graft-versus-host responses after intestinal transplantation. Overall study results and limits: Recipient marrow contained GvH clones, some of which appeared first in ileum or blood. Declines in HvG clones occurring early post-transplant were associated with peak circulating GvH clone levels.

Profiling relied on immunoSEQ multiplex PCR, and the TCRdb table lists in-frame clones only, not all of them. The repertoire holds some 110,000 clones, approximately 93% seen once, with under 1.5% in the top ten. The source of this sequence is a human donor who was the organ donor for an intestinal transplant. The input for sequencing was unstimulated CD8+ T cells sorted from spleen or lymph node cells, taken before transplant. V gene TRBV19 combines with J gene TRBJ2-7, with D perhaps TRBD1 or TRBD2 (5 bases each). This CDR3 is CASSKGTSYEQYF. CDR3 bases: TGTGCCAGTAGTAAAGGGACCTCCTACGAGCAGTACTTC.